This TCR beta chain was captured in a study of OX40 agonist ivuxolimab in advanced cancers. Some clones are missing from TCRdb's copy, which holds only in-frame ones; the method was immunoSEQ multiplex PCR. The sample shows about 86,000 clones, less than 95% of them seen only once. CDR3 length: 13 residues. Germline values: CDR1 SGHVS, CDR2 FQNEAQ. Trimming shortened V by 2 bases and J by 4 bases, and 8 bases separated the two germline ends. The TCR originated in an adult with an advanced solid tumor such as melanoma, head and neck, liver or kidney cancer. The rearrangement links TRBV7-8 to TRBJ2-5; D might be TRBD1 (6 bases). This specimen was CD4+ or CD8+ T cells sorted from blood, taken in a trial of the OX40 agonist ivuxolimab. Here the CDR3 DNA reads TGTGCCAGCAGCTTAATAGGGGGAGAGACCCAGTACTTC. It yields the protein CASSLIGGETQYF.